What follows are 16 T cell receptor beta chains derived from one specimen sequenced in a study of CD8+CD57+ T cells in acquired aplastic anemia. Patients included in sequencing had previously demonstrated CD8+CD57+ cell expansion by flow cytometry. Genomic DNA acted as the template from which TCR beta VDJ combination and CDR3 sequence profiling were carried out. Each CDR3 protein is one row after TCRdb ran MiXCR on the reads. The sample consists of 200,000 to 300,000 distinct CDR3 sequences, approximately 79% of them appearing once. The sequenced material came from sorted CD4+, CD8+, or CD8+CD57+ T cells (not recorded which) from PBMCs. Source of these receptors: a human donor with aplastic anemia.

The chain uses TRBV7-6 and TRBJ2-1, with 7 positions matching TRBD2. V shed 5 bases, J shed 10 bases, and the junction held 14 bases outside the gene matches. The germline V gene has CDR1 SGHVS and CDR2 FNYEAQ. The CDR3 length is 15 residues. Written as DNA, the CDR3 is TGTGCCAGCAGCACGGGCGGGGGATTCTCCTACGAGCAGTTCTTC. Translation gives CASSTGGGFSYEQFF. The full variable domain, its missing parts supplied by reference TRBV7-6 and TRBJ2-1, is GAGVSQSPRYKVTKRGQDVALRCDPISGHVSLYWYRQALGQGPEFLTYFNYEAQQDKSGLPNDRFSAERPEGSISTLTIQRTEQRDSAMYRCASSTGGGFSYEQFFGPGTRLTVL.

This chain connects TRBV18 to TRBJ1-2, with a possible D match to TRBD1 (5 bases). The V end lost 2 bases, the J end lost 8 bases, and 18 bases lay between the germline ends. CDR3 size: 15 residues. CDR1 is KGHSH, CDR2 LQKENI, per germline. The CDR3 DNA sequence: TGTGCCAGCTCACCAGAGCAGGGTACTGTGAAAGGCTACACCTTC. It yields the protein CASSPEQGTVKGYTF.

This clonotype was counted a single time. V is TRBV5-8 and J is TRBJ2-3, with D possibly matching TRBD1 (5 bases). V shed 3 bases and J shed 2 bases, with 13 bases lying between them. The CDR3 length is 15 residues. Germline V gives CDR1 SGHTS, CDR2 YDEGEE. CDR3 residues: CASSSRDSVTDTQYF. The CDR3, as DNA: TGTGCCAGCAGCTCACGTGACAGCGTCACAGATACGCAGTATTTT.

The DNA for the CDR3 is TGTGCCAGCAGCTTGGATCTAACAGGGAAACCTGTCGATTTCTTT. This gives the protein CASSLDLTGKPVDFF. This chain joins TRBV7-2 and TRBJ1-1; TRBD1 is a possible D gene (6 bases). V was pared by 3 bases and J by 13 bases, with 24 bases between. CDR3 length: 15 residues. Per germline, CDR1 SGHTA and CDR2 FQGNSA.

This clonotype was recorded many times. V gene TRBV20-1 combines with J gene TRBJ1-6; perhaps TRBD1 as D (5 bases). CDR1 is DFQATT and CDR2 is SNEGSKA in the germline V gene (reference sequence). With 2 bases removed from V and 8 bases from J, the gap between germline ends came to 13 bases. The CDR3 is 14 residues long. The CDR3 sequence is CSARPIRGYSPLHF. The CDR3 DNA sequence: TGCAGTGCTAGACCCATCCGGGGGTATTCACCCCTCCACTTT.

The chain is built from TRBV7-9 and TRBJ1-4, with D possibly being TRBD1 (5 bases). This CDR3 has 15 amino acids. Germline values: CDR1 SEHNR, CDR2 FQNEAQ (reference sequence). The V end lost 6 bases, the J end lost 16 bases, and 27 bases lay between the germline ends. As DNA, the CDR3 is TGTGCCAGCAGTTTTGGACACGCAATAAGCAGAACACCGTTTTTT. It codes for CASSFGHAISRTPFF.

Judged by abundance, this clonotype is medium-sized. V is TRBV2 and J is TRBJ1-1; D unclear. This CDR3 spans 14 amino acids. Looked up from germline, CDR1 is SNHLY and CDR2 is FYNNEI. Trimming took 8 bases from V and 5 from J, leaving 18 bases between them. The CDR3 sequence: CASVKGAEWTEAFF. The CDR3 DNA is TGTGCCAGCGTAAAGGGTGCGGAGTGGACTGAAGCTTTCTTT.

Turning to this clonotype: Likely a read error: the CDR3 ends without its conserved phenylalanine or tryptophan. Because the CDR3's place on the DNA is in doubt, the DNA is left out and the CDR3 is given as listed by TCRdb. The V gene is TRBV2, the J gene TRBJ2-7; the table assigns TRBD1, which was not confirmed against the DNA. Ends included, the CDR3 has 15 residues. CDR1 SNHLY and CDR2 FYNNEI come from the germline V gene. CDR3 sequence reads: CASSSRDRGIDYGYT.

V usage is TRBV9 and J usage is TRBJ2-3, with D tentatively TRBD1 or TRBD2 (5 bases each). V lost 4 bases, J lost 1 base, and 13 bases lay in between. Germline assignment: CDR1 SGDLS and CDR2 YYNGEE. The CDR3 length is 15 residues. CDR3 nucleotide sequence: TGTGCCAGCAGCTTTCAGAGAGGGGGCACAGATACGCAGTATTTT. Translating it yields CASSFQRGGTDTQYF. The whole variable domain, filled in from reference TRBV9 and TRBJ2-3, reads DSGVTQTPKHLITATGQRVTLRCSPRSGDLSVYWYQQSLDQGLQFLIQYYNGEERAKGNILERFSAQQFPDLHSELNLSSLELGDSALYFCASSFQRGGTDTQYFGPGTRLTVL.

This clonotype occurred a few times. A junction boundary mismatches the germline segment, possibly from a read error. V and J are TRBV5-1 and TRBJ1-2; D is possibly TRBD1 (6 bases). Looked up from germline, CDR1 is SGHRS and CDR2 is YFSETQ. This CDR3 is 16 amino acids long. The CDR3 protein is CASSLPDGGLDYGYTF. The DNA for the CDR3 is TGTGCCAGCAGCTTACCCGACGGGGGCTTGGACTATGGCTACACCTTC.

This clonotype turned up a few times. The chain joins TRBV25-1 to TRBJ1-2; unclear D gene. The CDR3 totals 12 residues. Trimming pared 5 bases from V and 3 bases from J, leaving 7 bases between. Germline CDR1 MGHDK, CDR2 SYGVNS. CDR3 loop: CASSQYDYGYTF. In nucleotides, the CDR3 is TGTGCCAGCAGTCAGTATGACTATGGCTACACCTTC.

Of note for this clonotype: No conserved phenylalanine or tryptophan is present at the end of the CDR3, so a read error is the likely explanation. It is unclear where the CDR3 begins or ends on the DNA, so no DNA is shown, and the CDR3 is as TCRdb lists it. The CDR3 loop is CASSLVARGRRSV. The chain joins TRBV7-9 to TRBJ2-3; TRBD1, the table's D call, lacks a check against the DNA. The CDR3 numbers 13 amino acids, ends counted. The germline CDR1 and CDR2 sequences are SEHNR and FQNEAQ (reference sequence).

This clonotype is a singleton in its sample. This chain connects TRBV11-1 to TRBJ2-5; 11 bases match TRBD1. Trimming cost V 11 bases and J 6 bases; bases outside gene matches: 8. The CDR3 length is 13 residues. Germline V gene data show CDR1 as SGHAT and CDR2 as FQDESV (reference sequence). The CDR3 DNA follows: TGTGCCGGACAGGGGGCTAGGGAGAAGACCCAGTACTTC. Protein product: CAGQGAREKTQYF.

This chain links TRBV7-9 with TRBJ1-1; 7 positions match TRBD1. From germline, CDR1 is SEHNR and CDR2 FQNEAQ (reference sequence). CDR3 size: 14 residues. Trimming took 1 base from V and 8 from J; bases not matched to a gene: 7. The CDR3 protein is CASSLGGTVPEAFF. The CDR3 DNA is TGTGCCAGCAGCTTAGGCGGGACAGTCCCAGAAGCTTTCTTT.

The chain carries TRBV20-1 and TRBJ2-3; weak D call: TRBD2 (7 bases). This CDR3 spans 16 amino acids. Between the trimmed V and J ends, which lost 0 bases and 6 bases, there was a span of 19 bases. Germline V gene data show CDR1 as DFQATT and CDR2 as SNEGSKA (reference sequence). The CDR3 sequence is CSARDLRGGDTDTQYF. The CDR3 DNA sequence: TGCAGTGCTAGAGATCTAAGGGGAGGGGACACCGATACGCAGTATTTT.

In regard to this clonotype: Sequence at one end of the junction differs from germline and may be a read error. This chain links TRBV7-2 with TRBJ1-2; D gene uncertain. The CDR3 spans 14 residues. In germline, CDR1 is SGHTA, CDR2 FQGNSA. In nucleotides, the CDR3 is TGTGCCAGCAGCTTAGCTACCGGGAGCGGAGATAAGAAGTTC. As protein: CASSLATGSGDKKF.